One sample yielded the 9 T cell receptor beta chains listed below, sequenced in a study of blood T cell repertoires in COVID-19 (dated by TCRdb to the early 2020s). Library generation was performed with the immunoSEQ multiplex PCR assay. Here the immuneACCESS table is served through TCRdb, limited to in-frame sequences with V and J called. Missing clones are a known gap in these copies; in checked studies unresolved V genes cover under half, and the rest lacks a known reason. For this sample the table gives about 110,000 clones, of which around four fifths were detected only once. The ten most abundant clones make up 4% to 4.5% of the sample. The sequenced sample was peripheral blood. Receptors were obtained from a woman in her seventies with acute or convalescent COVID-19.

V gene TRBV24-1 combines with J gene TRBJ2-3; 8 positions agree with TRBD2. This CDR3 contains 13 residues. Germline lookup yields CDR1 KGHDR and CDR2 SFDVKD. J was trimmed by 6 bases and V by 7 bases; bases with no gene match: 5. The CDR3 loop reads CATRGAGADTQYF. The CDR3 bases are TGTGCCACCAGGGGAGCGGGAGCCGATACGCAGTATTTT.

The chain has TRBV5-1 and TRBJ2-5; 10 bases are shared with TRBD2. In germline, CDR1 is SGHRS, CDR2 YFSETQ. The V segment lost 7 bases and the J segment 11 bases; nucleotides outside the gene matches: 11. The CDR3 runs to 13 residues. The CDR3: CASRSLAGEHQYF. The CDR3 DNA is TGCGCCAGCCGGAGTCTAGCGGGGGAACATCAGTACTTC.

The J gene is TRBJ2-7, the V gene TRBV19, with 7 bases fitting TRBD2. CDR3 length equals 15 residues. Trimming took 8 bases from V and 2 from J; bases not matched to a gene: 12. Germline V gives CDR1 LNHDA, CDR2 SQIVND (reference sequence). The CDR3 spells CASSDRGRVTYEQYF. The CDR3, as DNA: TGTGCCAGTTCCGACCGGGGGAGGGTAACCTACGAGCAGTACTTC.

The chain links TRBV18 to TRBJ2-7, with TRBD1 identical over 9 bases. V lost 2 bases to trimming and J lost 6 bases; unmatched junction nucleotides: 11. Germline V gene data show CDR1 as KGHSH and CDR2 as LQKENI. The CDR3 runs 16 residues. The CDR3 loop is CASSPNPVGQGREQYF. In DNA form, the CDR3 reads TGTGCCAGCTCACCAAATCCCGTGGGACAGGGTCGCGAGCAGTACTTC.

This clone was observed a single time. The chain recombines TRBV5-1 with TRBJ2-5, with a possible D match to TRBD1 (6 bases). The CDR3 covers 15 residues. V was shortened by 4 bases and J by 4 bases, with 17 bases between the two germline ends. CDR1 and CDR2 from the germline V gene are SGHRS and YFSETQ. The chain's CDR3 is CASSQSGGEGETQYF. Here the CDR3 DNA reads TGCGCCAGCAGCCAAAGTGGGGGCGAAGGAGAGACCCAGTACTTC.

The chain carries TRBV7-2 and TRBJ2-2; tentatively, D is TRBD1 (6 bases). The V and J ends lost 2 bases and 4 bases respectively, with 14 bases between them. The CDR3 contains 16 residues. Germline V gene data show CDR1 as SGHTA and CDR2 as FQGNSA. CDR3 protein: CASSLTFLQGTGELFF. The CDR3 DNA reads TGTGCCAGCAGCTTAACCTTCTTACAGGGCACCGGGGAGCTGTTTTTT.

This chain uses TRBV7-9 with TRBJ1-2; D is uncertain. V was clipped by 4 bases and J by 0 bases, with 6 bases between them. CDR3 length equals 13 residues. Germline V gene data show CDR1 as SEHNR and CDR2 as FQNEAQ (reference sequence). The CDR3 region has the DNA TGTGCCAGCAGCTCTGCAGCTAACTATGGCTACACCTTC. Its translation: CASSSAANYGYTF.

This CDR3 reads CASSQGGGELFF. CDR3 in DNA: TGTGCCAGCAGCCAGGGGGGCGGGGAGCTGTTTTTT. The V call is TRBV3-1 (or the pseudogene TRBV3-2), the J call TRBJ2-2; weak D call: TRBD2 (6 bases). Germline V CDR1 and CDR2: LGHDT, YNNKEL (reference sequence). The CDR3 is made up of 12 amino acids. V lost 3 bases and J lost 7, with 6 bases in between.

The chain uses TRBV2 and TRBJ2-2; 7 bases align to TRBD2. CDR1 SNHLY and CDR2 FYNNEI come from the germline V gene. The CDR3 contains 16 residues. V lost 8 bases, J lost 0 bases, and 9 bases stayed unmatched. The CDR3 DNA sequence: TGTGCCAGCTGGGGAGCGGGAAACGCGAACACCGGGGAGCTGTTTTTT. The encoded protein is CASWGAGNANTGELFF.